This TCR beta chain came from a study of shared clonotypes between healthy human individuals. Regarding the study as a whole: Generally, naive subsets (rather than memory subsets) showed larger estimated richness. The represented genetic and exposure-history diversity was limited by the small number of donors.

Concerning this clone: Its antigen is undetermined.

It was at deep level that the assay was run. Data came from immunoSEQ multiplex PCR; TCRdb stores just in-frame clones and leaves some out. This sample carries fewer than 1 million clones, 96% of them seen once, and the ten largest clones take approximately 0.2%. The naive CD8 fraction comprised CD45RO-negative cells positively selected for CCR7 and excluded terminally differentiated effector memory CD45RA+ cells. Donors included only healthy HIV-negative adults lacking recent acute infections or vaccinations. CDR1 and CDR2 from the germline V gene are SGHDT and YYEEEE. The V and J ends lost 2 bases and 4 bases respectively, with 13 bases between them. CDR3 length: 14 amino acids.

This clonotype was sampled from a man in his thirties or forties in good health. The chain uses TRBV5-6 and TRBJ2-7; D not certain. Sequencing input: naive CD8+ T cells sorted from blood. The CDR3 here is CASSFFTNPYEQYF. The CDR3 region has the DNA TGTGCCAGCAGCTTCTTCACTAACCCATACGAGCAGTACTTC. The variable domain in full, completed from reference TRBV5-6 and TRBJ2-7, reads DAGVTQSPTHLIKTRGQQVTLRCSPKSGHDTVSWYQQALGQGPQFIFQYYEEEERQRGNFPDRFSGHQFPNYSSELNVNALLLGDSALYLCASSFFTNPYEQYFGPGTRLTVT.